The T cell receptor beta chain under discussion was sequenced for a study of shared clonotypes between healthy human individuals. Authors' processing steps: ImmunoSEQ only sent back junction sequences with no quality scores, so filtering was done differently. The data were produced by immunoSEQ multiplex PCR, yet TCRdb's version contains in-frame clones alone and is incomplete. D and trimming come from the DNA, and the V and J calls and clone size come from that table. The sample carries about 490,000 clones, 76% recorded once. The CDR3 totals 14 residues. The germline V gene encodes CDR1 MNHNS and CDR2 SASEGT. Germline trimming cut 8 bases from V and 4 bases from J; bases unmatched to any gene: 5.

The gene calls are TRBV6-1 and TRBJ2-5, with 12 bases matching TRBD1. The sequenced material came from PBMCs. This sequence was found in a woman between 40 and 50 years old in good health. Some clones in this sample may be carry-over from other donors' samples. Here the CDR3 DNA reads TGTGCCAGCCAGTGGGGACAGGGGGCAGAGACCCAGTACTTC. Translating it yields CASQWGQGAETQYF.